Here is one TCR beta chain with its context. With 60 Vbeta and 13 Jbeta primers, the PCR was carried out. Profiled with immunoSEQ multiplex PCR; TCRdb holds only in-frame clones, not every one. The repertoire consists of some 160,000 clones, with around 10% occurring once and the leading ten covering 1.8%. These data originate in a study of cytomegalovirus exposure and HLA in healthy donors. From germline, CDR1 is GTSNPN and CDR2 SVGIG (reference sequence). V shed 2 bases and J 8 bases; nucleotides not matched to a gene: 1. CDR3 length: 12 residues. The V and J genes are TRBV30 and TRBJ2-1; 9 bases are a match to TRBD1. What was sequenced was PBMCs. The receptor's source is a male donor in good health and CMV-seronegative. The CDR3 DNA sequence: TGTGCCTGGAGTTGGACAGGGGATGAGCAGTTCTTC. Translated: CAWSWTGDEQFF.